This entry lists 28 T cell receptor beta chains sequenced from one sample in a study of CD8+ T cells in alopecia areata. RNA extraction was followed by reverse transcription into cDNA, which acted as the sequencing template. Method: immunoSEQ multiplex PCR; TCRdb's copy keeps in-frame clones and lacks some. Of approximately 210,000 clones in the sample, around three fifths were seen once. The sample's treatment: oral pan-JAK inhibitor, 5-10 mg twice daily. This specimen was CD4+ T cells sorted from blood, taken at week 24, from a patient treated with tofacitinib. The receptor set was obtained from a human donor with alopecia areata.

The rearrangement links TRBV29-1 to TRBJ2-2; 9 bases agree with TRBD2. CDR3 size: 18 residues. Per germline, CDR1 SQVTM and CDR2 ANQGSEA. V gave up 5 bases and J gave up 3 bases; unmatched junction bases: 16. As DNA, the CDR3 is TGCAGCGTTTTGAAGGCGAGCGGGGGGCCTCATTACACCGGGGAGCTGTTTTTT. Translation gives CSVLKASGGPHYTGELFF.

The rearrangement links TRBV5-1 to TRBJ2-7; D gene ambiguous. The CDR3 length is 14 residues. V was shortened by 1 base and J by 0 bases, with 8 bases between the two germline ends. The germline gives CDR1 SGHRS, CDR2 YFSETQ. CDR3 sequence (DNA): TGCGCCAGCAGCTTGTTTTCAAACTCCTACGAGCAGTACTTC. As protein: CASSLFSNSYEQYF.

The chain joins TRBV9 to TRBJ2-5, with 8 bases that match TRBD2. This CDR3 has 17 amino acids. With 0 bases clipped from V and 2 bases from J, the junction kept 9 bases outside the gene matches. Germline assignment: CDR1 SGDLS and CDR2 YYNGEE. The CDR3: CASSVDLAGGSQETQYF. The CDR3 DNA sequence: TGTGCCAGCAGCGTAGATCTGGCGGGGGGTTCACAAGAGACCCAGTACTTC.

The CDR3 loop is CASRGQGGFYGYTF. Here the CDR3 DNA reads TGTGCCAGCAGAGGACAGGGAGGTTTCTATGGCTACACCTTC. The chain combines TRBV25-1 with TRBJ1-2, with 8 nucleotides matching TRBD1. After removal of 6 bases from V and 4 bases from J, the junction contained 7 bases not matched to a gene. Germline V gives CDR1 MGHDK, CDR2 SYGVNS. There are 14 residues in the CDR3.

J is TRBJ2-2 and V is TRBV9; D is possibly TRBD1 (6 bases). This CDR3 spans 15 amino acids. Trimming shortened V by 6 bases and J by 3 bases, and 15 bases separated the two germline ends. Germline lookup yields CDR1 SGDLS and CDR2 YYNGEE. The CDR3 coding sequence is TGTGCCAGCACCGACAGGCTAAGAGACACCGGGGAGCTGTTTTTT. Encoded protein: CASTDRLRDTGELFF.

The rearrangement links TRBV15 to TRBJ2-5; weak D call: TRBD2 (6 bases). This CDR3 is built from 13 residues. Per germline, CDR1 LNHNV and CDR2 YYDKDF (reference sequence). V lost 5 bases and J lost 2, with 9 bases in between. CDR3 DNA: TGTGCCACCAGCGGAGGGGATCAAGAGACCCAGTACTTC. It is translated as CATSGGDQETQYF.

This clone appeared a few times. The chain joins TRBV2 to TRBJ2-3; 10 nucleotides align to TRBD1. Germline V gene sequence: CDR1 SNHLY, CDR2 FYNNEI. The CDR3 is 17 amino acids. V was pared by 6 bases and J by 1 base, with 10 bases of the junction left unmatched. CDR3 protein: CASSRDRGQLGTDTQYF. The CDR3 coding sequence is TGTGCCAGCAGCCGGGACAGGGGACAACTCGGCACAGATACGCAGTATTTT.

This chain joins TRBV27 and TRBJ2-3, with a possible D match to TRBD2 (5 bases). Germline CDR1 and CDR2: MNHEY and SMNVEV (reference sequence). This CDR3 comprises 14 residues. V lost 5 bases, J lost 5 bases, and 14 bases lay in between. The CDR3 nucleotides read TGTGCCAGCAGTGCCCGGACTGGGAAAGATACGCAGTATTTT. Translated: CASSARTGKDTQYF.

This clone was picked up a small number of times. The rearrangement joins TRBV29-1 to TRBJ1-2, with D unclear. CDR3 length equals 11 residues. Trimming shortened V by 6 bases and J by 8 bases, and 13 bases separated the two germline ends. Germline V gene lookup returns CDR1 SQVTM and CDR2 ANQGSEA. In nucleotides, the CDR3 is TGCAGCGTCCGAGGGATGCAGGGCTACACCTTC. Translation gives CSVRGMQGYTF.

CDR3 amino acids: CASSLDPGSSGNTIYF. In nucleotides, the CDR3 is TGCGCCAGCAGCTTGGATCCAGGGAGCTCTGGAAACACCATATATTTT. The rearrangement joins TRBV5-1 to TRBJ1-3, with D maybe TRBD1 (5 bases). The germline V and J ends were trimmed by 0 bases and 0 bases, with 10 bases remaining between them. The CDR3 has 16 residues. Germline assignment: CDR1 SGHRS and CDR2 YFSETQ. Full variable domain (rest looked up from reference TRBV5-1 and TRBJ1-3): KAGVTQTPRYLIKTRGQQVTLSCSPISGHRSVSWYQQTPGQGLQFLFEYFSETQRNKGNFPGRFSGRQFSNSRSEMNVSTLELGDSALYLCASSLDPGSSGNTIYFGEGSWLTVV.

This clone was observed a handful of times. The rearrangement joins TRBV5-6 to TRBJ1-2; tentative D call: TRBD1 (5 bases). There are 13 residues in the CDR3. The V end was cut by 7 bases, the J end by 2 bases, with 12 bases between. The V gene's germline CDR1 is SGHDT and CDR2 YYEEEE. The CDR3 loop is CASGAGLNYGYTF. In nucleotides, the CDR3 is TGTGCCAGCGGGGCAGGGTTGAACTATGGCTACACCTTC.

This clone came up a few times. The V and J genes are TRBV14 and TRBJ2-5; perhaps D is TRBD1 or TRBD2 (5 bases each). The V gene lost 4 bases and the J gene lost 13 bases, with 22 bases spanning the gap. CDR1 is SGHDN and CDR2 is FVKESK in the germline V gene. The CDR3 is made up of 14 amino acids. The CDR3 loop reads CASSRTGDLDWRYF. The CDR3 DNA reads TGTGCCAGCAGCCGAACCGGGGACCTGGATTGGCGGTACTTC.

The chain employs TRBV6-5 and TRBJ1-2; D is uncertain. There are 14 residues in the CDR3. Per germline, CDR1 MNHEY and CDR2 SVGAGI. Trimming removed 0 bases at V and 5 bases at J, with 10 bases between. CDR3: CASSYSPRRYGYTF. CDR3 nucleotides: TGTGCCAGCAGTTACTCCCCCCGCCGGTATGGCTACACCTTC.

This chain joins TRBV4-3 and TRBJ2-1; no reliable D call. There are 13 residues in the CDR3. Germline CDR1 LGHNA, CDR2 YSLEER. V gave up 4 bases and J gave up 6 bases, with 10 bases separating them. The CDR3 loop reads CASSPDSGNEQFF. For the CDR3, the DNA is TGCGCCAGCAGCCCCGACTCCGGCAATGAGCAGTTCTTC.

This clone was detected only a few times. The V call is TRBV5-6, the J call TRBJ2-1; 13 bases align to TRBD2. Trimming at V came to 3 bases and at J to 7 bases, leaving 7 bases not matched to a gene. Germline CDR1 and CDR2: SGHDT and YYEEEE. The CDR3 has 16 residues. The CDR3 region is CASSYWTSGGGNEQFF. In DNA form, the CDR3 reads TGTGCCAGCAGCTACTGGACTAGCGGGGGAGGGAATGAGCAGTTCTTC.

V and J are TRBV2 and TRBJ1-2; weak D call: TRBD1 (6 bases). V shed 4 bases and J shed 8 bases, with 14 bases lying between them. This CDR3 is 13 amino acids long. CDR1 SNHLY and CDR2 FYNNEI come from the germline V gene. The CDR3 DNA reads TGTGCCAGCAGTGTACAGGGTCGGGAGGGCTACACCTTC. It codes for CASSVQGREGYTF.

V is TRBV5-1 and J is TRBJ1-1; D gene unclear. Trimming removed 0 bases at V and 2 bases at J, with 11 bases between. The germline V gene has CDR1 SGHRS and CDR2 YFSETQ. This CDR3 is 15 amino acids long. The CDR3 DNA reads TGCGCCAGCAGCTTGGCCGGGGTGGAAAACACTGAAGCTTTCTTT. It yields the protein CASSLAGVENTEAFF.

The rearrangement uses TRBV30 and TRBJ1-2; 7 bases align to TRBD1. The germline V gene encodes CDR1 GTSNPN and CDR2 SVGIG (reference sequence). V shed 2 bases, J shed 5 bases, and the junction held 20 bases outside the gene matches. The CDR3 spans 18 residues. The CDR3 sequence: CAWSPLTTGTRGLYGYTF. CDR3 in DNA: TGTGCCTGGAGTCCCCTAACGACAGGGACGAGGGGATTATATGGCTACACCTTC.

The V gene is TRBV29-1, the J gene TRBJ1-4, with a tentative D call TRBD1 (6 bases). This CDR3 comprises 13 residues. Trimming removed 6 bases from V and 8 bases from J, with 16 bases in between. Germline-derived CDR1 and CDR2 are SQVTM and ANQGSEA. The CDR3 sequence: CSVASMTGEKLFF. CDR3 sequence (DNA): TGCAGCGTGGCTAGTATGACAGGCGAAAAACTGTTTTTT.

The V and J genes are TRBV7-4 and TRBJ2-5; 11 positions match TRBD2. This CDR3 contains 14 residues. Germline lookup yields CDR1 SGHVT and CDR2 SQSDAQ. Trimming took 5 bases from V and 5 from J; bases not matched to a gene: 4. The chain's CDR3 is CASSQRTSGETQYF. As DNA, the CDR3 is TGTGCCAGCAGCCAAAGGACTAGCGGGGAGACCCAGTACTTC.

The V call is TRBV29-1, the J call TRBJ2-4, with TRBD1 matching over 8 bases. This CDR3 is 14 amino acids long. V trimming: 7 bases; J trimming: 7 bases; junction bases outside the gene matches: 12. Germline V gene sequence: CDR1 SQVTM, CDR2 ANQGSEA. The CDR3 nucleotides read TGCAGCGCTAGGAGCGGACAGGGTCGGAACATTCAGTACTTC. Translation gives CSARSGQGRNIQYF.

The V gene is TRBV7-4, the J gene TRBJ2-4; a possible D gene is TRBD1 (6 bases). Trimming took off 1 base at V and 3 bases at J, with 10 bases between the two ends. The CDR3 spans 15 residues. Per germline, CDR1 SGHVT and CDR2 SQSDAQ. The CDR3 nucleotides are TGTGCCAGCAGCTTAGGACAGGTGGACAAAAACATTCAGTACTTC. Translated: CASSLGQVDKNIQYF.

V usage is TRBV27 and J usage is TRBJ1-5; 8 bases line up with TRBD1. Per germline, CDR1 MNHEY and CDR2 SMNVEV (reference sequence). The V segment lost 1 base and the J segment 3 bases; nucleotides outside the gene matches: 5. This CDR3 has 16 amino acids. The CDR3 region has the DNA TGTGCCAGCAGTTTATTTGGACAGGGCCTCAATCAGCCCCAGCATTTT. Translation: CASSLFGQGLNQPQHF.

This clone has only one observation. The V call is TRBV20-1, the J call TRBJ1-1; D remains ambiguous. Germline assignment: CDR1 DFQATT and CDR2 SNEGSKA (reference sequence). V gave up 0 bases and J gave up 11 bases, with 10 bases separating them. CDR3 size: 11 residues. The CDR3 reads CSARERTGAFF. As DNA, the CDR3 is TGCAGTGCTAGAGAGCGGACGGGGGCTTTCTTT.

The CDR3 protein is CASSLKQLRTVKNQETQYF. CDR3 in DNA: TGTGCCAGCAGCCTAAAGCAGCTTAGGACAGTAAAAAACCAAGAGACCCAGTACTTC. The V gene is TRBV14, the J gene TRBJ2-5, with D possibly matching TRBD1 (6 bases). V lost 4 bases, J lost 0 bases, and 24 bases lay in between. CDR1 SGHDN and CDR2 FVKESK come from the germline V gene. The CDR3 runs 19 residues.

The CDR3 loop reads CSVRPRDRIYEQYF. CDR3 coding DNA: TGCAGCGTTCGCCCCAGGGACAGGATCTACGAGCAGTACTTC. This chain links TRBV29-1 with TRBJ2-7, with 8 bases fitting TRBD1. Germline-derived CDR1 and CDR2 are SQVTM and ANQGSEA. With 5 bases clipped from V and 3 bases from J, the junction kept 9 bases outside the gene matches. This CDR3 region has 14 residues.

The rearrangement links TRBV29-1 to TRBJ1-5; D is possibly TRBD1 (6 bases). The length of the CDR3 is 13 residues. Trimming left V 4 bases short and J 3 bases short, with 10 bases between. CDR1 and CDR2 from the germline V gene are SQVTM and ANQGSEA. This CDR3 reads CSVGAGDNQPQHF. For the CDR3, the DNA is TGCAGCGTTGGCGCAGGGGACAATCAGCCCCAGCATTTT.

The chain has TRBV29-1 and TRBJ1-2; 8 bases match TRBD1. CDR3 size: 14 residues. Germline CDR1 reads SQVTM; CDR2 reads ANQGSEA. J gave up 4 bases and V 1 base, and 5 bases lay outside the gene matches. CDR3 amino acids: CSVEVPGGLYGYTF. CDR3 sequence (DNA): TGCAGCGTTGAAGTACCAGGGGGCCTCTATGGCTACACCTTC.